This T cell receptor (beta chain) was retrieved from a study of blood T cell repertoires in COVID-19. Study summary: COVID-19 samples collected from the United States, Italy and Spain covered acute and convalescent phases. PBMCs, B-cell-depleted T cells, or T cells were the source of the cDNA or gDNA that made up the material.

The CDR3 extends over 15 amino acids. Trimming took 6 bases from V and 8 from J, leaving 22 bases between them. Germline values: CDR1 MNHEY, CDR2 SMNVEV (reference sequence). As processed by the authors: Amplification from reference gene primers served as the basis for estimated nucleated cell counts. Only in-frame clones appear in the TCRdb table, and some are missing; sequencing was by immunoSEQ multiplex PCR. V and J calls and clone size are copied from that table; D and trimming were computed from the DNA. The sample lists about 270,000 clones, around four fifths seen once, with 4% to 5% in the top ten. This clone was found once.

The V gene is TRBV27, the J gene TRBJ1-2; D might be TRBD1 (6 bases). The sample taken for sequencing was peripheral blood. The sequence was obtained from a woman aged 45-59 years with active or convalescent COVID-19. The CDR3 region has the DNA TGTGCCAGCAGCTCCCCGGGGGGGCCGCCGAGCGGCTACACCTTC. It codes for CASSSPGGPPSGYTF.